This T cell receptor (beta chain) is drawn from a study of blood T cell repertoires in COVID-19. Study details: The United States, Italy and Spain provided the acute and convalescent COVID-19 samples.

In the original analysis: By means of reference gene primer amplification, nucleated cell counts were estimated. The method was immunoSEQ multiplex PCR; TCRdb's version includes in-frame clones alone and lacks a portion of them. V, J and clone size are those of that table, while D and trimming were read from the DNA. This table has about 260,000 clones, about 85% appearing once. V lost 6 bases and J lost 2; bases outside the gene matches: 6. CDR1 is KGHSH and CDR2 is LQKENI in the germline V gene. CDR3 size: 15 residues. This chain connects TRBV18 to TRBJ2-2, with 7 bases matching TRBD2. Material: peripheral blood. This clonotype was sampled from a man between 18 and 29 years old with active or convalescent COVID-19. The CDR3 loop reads CASSLAARNTGELFF. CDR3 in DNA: TGTGCCAGCTCGCTAGCGGCCAGAAACACCGGGGAGCTGTTTTTT.